This is a list of T cell receptor beta chains from one sample in a study of shared clonotypes between healthy human individuals. Sequenced by immunoSEQ multiplex PCR; TCRdb stores in-frame clones only, minus some. Seen here are 600,000 to 750,000 clones, about three quarters observed once, and the top ten hold approximately 1.8%. Material for sequencing was memory CD4+ T cells sorted from blood. These receptors came from a woman aged 25 to 39 in good health. Both conserved end residues are part of each CDR3.

CASSLVSHEQYF TRBJ2-7 12 TRBV7-9
CAISRTGSNGYTF TRBJ1-2 13 TRBV19
CASSQFREYEQYF TRBJ2-7 13 TRBV14
CASSHGQINQPQHF TRBJ1-5 14 TRBV18
CASSPGTVLSGNTIYF TRBJ1-3 16 TRBV5-6
CASSSPPGRTASNEQFF TRBJ2-1 17 TRBV27
CACKYTASGNTIYF TRBJ1-3 14 TRBV28
CASSRLAGGPNEQFF TRBJ2-1 15 TRBV2
CASRDSGSWGGTQYF TRBJ2-3 15 TRBV28
CSVESGGGTLGDEQYF TRBJ2-7 16 TRBV29-1
CASRHAYRGAGDYGYTF TRBJ1-2 17 TRBV19
CASSVGVDFTDTQYF TRBJ2-3 15 TRBV9
CSAQGGVERSITEAFF TRBJ1-1 16 TRBV29-1
CASRSLTGGDTEAFF TRBJ1-1 15 TRBV19
CASSASGNTGELFF TRBJ2-2 14 TRBV9
CASCRQQNTEAFF TRBJ1-1 13 TRBV18
CAISDTGGTYNEQFF TRBJ2-1 15 TRBV10-3
CSVGRPGASYGYTF TRBJ1-2 14 TRBV29-1
CASTQPQGLGGYTF TRBJ1-2 14 TRBV27
CASSLASGMNTEAFF TRBJ1-1 15 TRBV5-1
CAISELGEGSPQHF TRBJ1-5 14 TRBV10-3
CASRSTGGSDGELFF TRBJ2-2 15 TRBV27
CASSPPGLGSSEQYF TRBJ2-7 15 TRBV18
CASSPSGTANYGYTF TRBJ1-2 15 TRBV14
CASSAQGSEETQYF TRBJ2-5 14 TRBV2
CASSLGDLSYNEQFF TRBJ2-1 15 TRBV5-1
CASSSPPPQETQYF TRBJ2-5 14 TRBV28
CASHEGTGGSETQYF TRBJ2-5 15 TRBV27
CASSRRRNTDTQYF TRBJ2-3 14 TRBV6-5
CASTTSSAGNYGYTF TRBJ1-2 15 TRBV6-6
CASESDRETYEQYF TRBJ2-7 14 TRBV25-1
CASSLGYRAYEQYF TRBJ2-7 14 TRBV5-5
CSVHDREGQYF TRBJ2-7 11 TRBV29-1
CASSIRESSYNEQFF TRBJ2-1 15 TRBV19
CASSLGPEQYF TRBJ2-7 11 TRBV5-1
CASSLRGSTGVQFF TRBJ2-1 14 TRBV5-6
CASTRDLGNEKLFF TRBJ1-4 14 TRBV6-6
CASSLLTDYEQYF TRBJ2-7 13 TRBV7-9
CASSFKGSDTGELFF TRBJ2-2 15 TRBV5-1
CAWSGTGVEKLFF TRBJ1-4 13 TRBV30